These T cell receptor beta chains were read from a single sample in a study of chemoradiotherapy in HPV16-positive cancers. Some clones are missing from TCRdb's copy, which holds only in-frame ones; the method was immunoSEQ multiplex PCR. The sample holds several thousand clones, roughly nine tenths seen once. The sample was taken from a patient who underwent chemoradiotherapy. These receptors were collected from a human donor with HPV-associated anogenital cancer. The CDR3 runs from the conserved cysteine through the conserved F or W.

v_gene	j_gene	CDR3aa
TRBV4-2	TRBJ1-4	CASSQDSPTTNEKLFF
TRBV19	TRBJ2-1	CASSMGAFEQFF
TRBV23-1	TRBJ1-4	CASRPTPGPSNEKLFF
TRBV2	TRBJ2-7	CASSARHEQYF
TRBV5-5	TRBJ2-3	CASSARLIRQYF
TRBV12-1	TRBJ2-7	CASSSPEGGRAYEQYF
TRBV5-4	TRBJ2-2	CASSLDEVAGELFF
TRBV7-8	TRBJ2-7	CASSPVQTSYEQYF
TRBV2	TRBJ1-3	CASSGTASGNTIYF
TRBV2	TRBJ1-1	CASSESWGTEAFF
TRBV11-3	TRBJ2-6	CASSLRQAGSGANVLTF
TRBV5-5	TRBJ1-2	CASSPHPGGYTF
TRBV10-1	TRBJ2-7	CASSVGQGYSYEQYF
TRBV5-8	TRBJ1-6	CASSLGQANSPLHF
TRBV25-1	TRBJ2-1	CASSGVLAGPSSYNEQFF
TRBV5-1	TRBJ2-7	CASSLAPSGSAYEQYF
TRBV27	TRBJ1-6	CASSLLSEGGYNSPLHF
TRBV1	TRBJ2-5	CTSSLLRGVWETQYF
TRBV27	TRBJ2-1	CASSPGTGAEFF
TRBV5-1	TRBJ2-5	CASSSGRGRGLQETQYF
TRBV15	TRBJ1-5	CATSRDFPSPGPQHF
TRBV5-1	TRBJ2-7	CASSWGIGTGDEQYF
TRBV9	TRBJ2-3	CASSVGLAGGTDTQYF
TRBV6-4	TRBJ2-3	CASSEAGGTDTQYF
TRBV27	TRBJ1-1	CASSLRLGPTEAFF
TRBV6-4	TRBJ2-1	CASSKQGFDEQFF
TRBV6-1	TRBJ2-1	CASRIAGDYNEQFF
TRBV4-2	TRBJ1-2	CASSQDLWGTGGYTF
TRBV5-6	TRBJ1-1	CAAQVRGRNTEAFF
TRBV2	TRBJ1-4	CASSRDRPSRANEKLFF
TRBV13	TRBJ2-3	CASSLRPERTDTQYF
TRBV6-1	TRBJ1-1	CASRRAGKAPSEAFF
TRBV29-1	TRBJ2-1	CSTLSGSRNEQFF
TRBV15	TRBJ2-2	CATSRDRSTGANTGELFF
TRBV15	TRBJ2-3	CATSGGTSGGADTQYF
TRBV19	TRBJ1-2	CASRTAFRGSYGYTF
TRBV5-1	TRBJ2-7	CASSWDKTYEQYF
TRBV6-6	TRBJ2-1	CASSYRGSYNEQFF